This T cell receptor beta chain was identified during a study of cytotoxic CD8 clonotypes in ibrutinib-treated CLL. TCRdb's table, derived via immunoSEQ multiplex PCR, lists solely in-frame clones and lacks some. Among 130,000 or so clones listed, around 84% were seen once. CDR3 length: 14 amino acids. V was trimmed by 4 bases and J by 3 bases, leaving 13 bases between them. CDR1 SGDLS and CDR2 YYNGEE come from the germline V gene. Study-level findings and limits: Contraction or stability on treatment characterized the public clonotypes, which were uncommon.

This clone was seen more than once but under ten times. The antigen is unknown. The sample in question was PBMCs, obtained after 24 months of ibrutinib treatment. The TCR originated in a human donor with chronic lymphocytic leukemia. V usage is TRBV9 and J usage is TRBJ1-1, with D perhaps matching TRBD1 (6 bases). The CDR3 DNA is TGTGCCAGCAGCCACAGGGACATATACACTGAAGCTTTCTTT. Its translation is CASSHRDIYTEAFF.